The 11 T cell receptor beta chains below come from one sample, sequenced in a study of T cells in Graves' hyperthyroidism and ophthalmopathy. Amplified TCR beta CDR3 regions came from RNA transcripts. First-round RT-PCR with HTBI primers amplified the TCR CDR3 region. TCRdb ran MiXCR on the multiplex PCR reads and lists one entry per CDR3 protein. The data contain 600,000 to 800,000 distinct CDR3 sequences, roughly a third of them seen just once; the ten biggest clones take up around 30%. The specimen sequenced was blood. Every receptor here comes from a woman aged 40 to 50 with Graves' hyperthyroidism.

Remarks on this clonotype: The junction differs from germline at one of its ends, possibly a read error. This chain uses TRBV7-7 with TRBJ2-5; 10 bases match TRBD1. Germline CDR1 is SSHAT and CDR2 is FNYEAQ (reference sequence). CDR3 size: 15 residues. This chain's CDR3 is CASSQGQGDSETQYF. DNA of the CDR3: TGTGCTAGCAGCCAAGGACAGGGGGATTCAGAGACCCAGTACTTC.

The J gene is TRBJ1-4, the V gene TRBV7-2, with 7 bases lining up with TRBD1. Germline lookup yields CDR1 SGHTA and CDR2 FQGNSA. With 6 bases clipped from V and 3 bases from J, the junction kept 7 bases outside the gene matches. This CDR3 has 15 amino acids. As DNA, the CDR3 is TGTGCCAGCAGTCCCCCGGGACAGTCTAATGAAAAACTGTTTTTT. It yields the protein CASSPPGQSNEKLFF.

V is TRBV20-1 and J is TRBJ2-5, with D possibly TRBD1 on 6 matching bases. The CDR3 contains 15 residues. Germline CDR1 reads DFQATT; CDR2 reads SNEGSKA (reference sequence). Trimming removed 6 bases from V and 3 bases from J, with 20 bases in between. The chain's CDR3 is CSARDTHLGKETQYF. CDR3 sequence (DNA): TGCAGTGCGAGGGACACTCACTTGGGGAAAGAGACCCAGTACTTC.

This clonotype was counted ten times or more. The chain recombines TRBV12-3 or TRBV12-4 with TRBJ2-7, with TRBD1 identical over 7 bases. CDR3 length: 13 residues. V trimming: 2 bases; J trimming: 7 bases; junction bases outside the gene matches: 5. The chain's CDR3 is CASSLRGLREQYF. In nucleotides, the CDR3 is TGTGCCAGCAGTTTAAGGGGGCTCCGAGAGCAGTACTTC.

Ten or more counts support this clonotype. This rearrangement joins TRBV19 to TRBJ1-2; no clear D. The CDR3 contains 11 residues. The germline V gene has CDR1 LNHDA and CDR2 SQIVND (reference sequence). V was shortened by 11 bases and J by 6 bases, with 13 bases between the two germline ends. In nucleotides, the CDR3 is TGTGCCGGGTCCGGGTCGGATGGCTACACCTTC. It specifies CAGSGSDGYTF.

V usage is TRBV12-3 or TRBV12-4 and J usage is TRBJ1-1, with a weak D call TRBD1 (5 bases). The CDR3 totals 12 residues. Trimming cost V 5 bases and J 8 bases, with 12 bases left between them. CDR3 coding DNA: TGTGCCAGCAGTCCCGGGACCGACGAAGCTTTCTTT. This gives the protein CASSPGTDEAFF.

A remark on this clonotype: Just one base apart from a much larger clone, this may be a read error. The gene calls are TRBV7-9 and TRBJ1-2, with D maybe TRBD1 (6 bases). CDR3 length: 14 amino acids. Per germline, CDR1 SEHNR and CDR2 FQNEAQ (reference sequence). The CDR3: CANSQGQNEGGYTF. CDR3 sequence (DNA): TGTGCCAACAGCCAAGGACAGAACGAAGGCGGCTACACCTTC.

The sample holds a few counts of this clonotype. The chain is built from TRBV6-6 and TRBJ2-5; D is uncertain. The CDR3 length is 13 residues. In germline, CDR1 is MNHNY, CDR2 SVGAGI (reference sequence). The ends were cut back, 5 bases at V and 5 bases at J, with 12 bases in the middle. For the CDR3, the DNA is TGTGCCAGCAGTCCCCGCCTACGGGAGACCCAGTACTTC. Translating it yields CASSPRLRETQYF.

This chain uses TRBV15 with TRBJ1-1, with D tentatively TRBD1 (5 bases). The V gene's germline CDR1 is LNHNV and CDR2 YYDKDF (reference sequence). Deletions cut 3 bases from V and 8 bases from J, with 16 bases between. This CDR3 contains 14 residues. CDR3: CATSSKGGVTEAFF. CDR3 sequence (DNA): TGTGCCACCAGCAGTAAGGGAGGGGTGACGGAAGCTTTCTTT.

This sequence joins TRBV11-2 and TRBJ1-5, with 8 bases fitting TRBD1. This CDR3 has 16 residues. V trimming: 5 bases; J trimming: 6 bases; junction bases outside the gene matches: 12. Germline-derived CDR1 and CDR2 are SGHAT and FQNNGV. CDR3 in amino acids: CASSGSSGQGGQPQHF. The CDR3 DNA sequence: TGTGCCAGCAGCGGGAGTAGCGGACAGGGAGGTCAGCCCCAGCATTTT. The variable domain in full, with the rest retrieved from reference TRBV11-2 and TRBJ1-5, is EAGVAQSPRYKIIEKRQSVAFWCNPISGHATLYWYQQILGQGPKLLIQFQNNGVVDDSQLPKDRFSAERLKGVDSTLKIQPAKLEDSAVYLCASSGSSGQGGQPQHFGDGTRLSIL.

At least ten counts were recorded for this clonotype. The chain recombines TRBV5-4 with TRBJ1-2; 8 positions agree with TRBD1. V trimming: 2 bases; J trimming: 8 bases; junction bases outside the gene matches: 11. The CDR3 runs to 15 residues. Germline values: CDR1 SGHNT, CDR2 YYREEE (reference sequence). The CDR3 DNA is TGTGCCAGCAGCTTACCCAGGACAGGGCGAGAGGGCTACACCTTC. Translation: CASSLPRTGREGYTF.